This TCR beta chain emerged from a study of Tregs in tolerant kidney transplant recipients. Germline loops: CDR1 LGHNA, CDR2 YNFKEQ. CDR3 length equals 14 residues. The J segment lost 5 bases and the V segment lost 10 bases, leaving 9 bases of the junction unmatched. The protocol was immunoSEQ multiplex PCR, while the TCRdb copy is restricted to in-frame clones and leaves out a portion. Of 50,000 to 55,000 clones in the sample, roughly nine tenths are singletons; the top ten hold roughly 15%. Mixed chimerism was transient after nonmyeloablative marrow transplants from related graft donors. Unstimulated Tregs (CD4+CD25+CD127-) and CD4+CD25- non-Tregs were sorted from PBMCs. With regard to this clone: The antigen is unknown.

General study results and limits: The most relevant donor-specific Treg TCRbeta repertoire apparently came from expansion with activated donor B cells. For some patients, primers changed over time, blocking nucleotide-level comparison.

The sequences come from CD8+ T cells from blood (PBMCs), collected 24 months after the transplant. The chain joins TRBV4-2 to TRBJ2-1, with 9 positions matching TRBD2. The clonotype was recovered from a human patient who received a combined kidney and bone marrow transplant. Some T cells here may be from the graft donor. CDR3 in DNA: TGTGCCACCTCAGCGGGAGGTATGAACAATGAGCAGTTCTTC. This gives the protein CATSAGGMNNEQFF.